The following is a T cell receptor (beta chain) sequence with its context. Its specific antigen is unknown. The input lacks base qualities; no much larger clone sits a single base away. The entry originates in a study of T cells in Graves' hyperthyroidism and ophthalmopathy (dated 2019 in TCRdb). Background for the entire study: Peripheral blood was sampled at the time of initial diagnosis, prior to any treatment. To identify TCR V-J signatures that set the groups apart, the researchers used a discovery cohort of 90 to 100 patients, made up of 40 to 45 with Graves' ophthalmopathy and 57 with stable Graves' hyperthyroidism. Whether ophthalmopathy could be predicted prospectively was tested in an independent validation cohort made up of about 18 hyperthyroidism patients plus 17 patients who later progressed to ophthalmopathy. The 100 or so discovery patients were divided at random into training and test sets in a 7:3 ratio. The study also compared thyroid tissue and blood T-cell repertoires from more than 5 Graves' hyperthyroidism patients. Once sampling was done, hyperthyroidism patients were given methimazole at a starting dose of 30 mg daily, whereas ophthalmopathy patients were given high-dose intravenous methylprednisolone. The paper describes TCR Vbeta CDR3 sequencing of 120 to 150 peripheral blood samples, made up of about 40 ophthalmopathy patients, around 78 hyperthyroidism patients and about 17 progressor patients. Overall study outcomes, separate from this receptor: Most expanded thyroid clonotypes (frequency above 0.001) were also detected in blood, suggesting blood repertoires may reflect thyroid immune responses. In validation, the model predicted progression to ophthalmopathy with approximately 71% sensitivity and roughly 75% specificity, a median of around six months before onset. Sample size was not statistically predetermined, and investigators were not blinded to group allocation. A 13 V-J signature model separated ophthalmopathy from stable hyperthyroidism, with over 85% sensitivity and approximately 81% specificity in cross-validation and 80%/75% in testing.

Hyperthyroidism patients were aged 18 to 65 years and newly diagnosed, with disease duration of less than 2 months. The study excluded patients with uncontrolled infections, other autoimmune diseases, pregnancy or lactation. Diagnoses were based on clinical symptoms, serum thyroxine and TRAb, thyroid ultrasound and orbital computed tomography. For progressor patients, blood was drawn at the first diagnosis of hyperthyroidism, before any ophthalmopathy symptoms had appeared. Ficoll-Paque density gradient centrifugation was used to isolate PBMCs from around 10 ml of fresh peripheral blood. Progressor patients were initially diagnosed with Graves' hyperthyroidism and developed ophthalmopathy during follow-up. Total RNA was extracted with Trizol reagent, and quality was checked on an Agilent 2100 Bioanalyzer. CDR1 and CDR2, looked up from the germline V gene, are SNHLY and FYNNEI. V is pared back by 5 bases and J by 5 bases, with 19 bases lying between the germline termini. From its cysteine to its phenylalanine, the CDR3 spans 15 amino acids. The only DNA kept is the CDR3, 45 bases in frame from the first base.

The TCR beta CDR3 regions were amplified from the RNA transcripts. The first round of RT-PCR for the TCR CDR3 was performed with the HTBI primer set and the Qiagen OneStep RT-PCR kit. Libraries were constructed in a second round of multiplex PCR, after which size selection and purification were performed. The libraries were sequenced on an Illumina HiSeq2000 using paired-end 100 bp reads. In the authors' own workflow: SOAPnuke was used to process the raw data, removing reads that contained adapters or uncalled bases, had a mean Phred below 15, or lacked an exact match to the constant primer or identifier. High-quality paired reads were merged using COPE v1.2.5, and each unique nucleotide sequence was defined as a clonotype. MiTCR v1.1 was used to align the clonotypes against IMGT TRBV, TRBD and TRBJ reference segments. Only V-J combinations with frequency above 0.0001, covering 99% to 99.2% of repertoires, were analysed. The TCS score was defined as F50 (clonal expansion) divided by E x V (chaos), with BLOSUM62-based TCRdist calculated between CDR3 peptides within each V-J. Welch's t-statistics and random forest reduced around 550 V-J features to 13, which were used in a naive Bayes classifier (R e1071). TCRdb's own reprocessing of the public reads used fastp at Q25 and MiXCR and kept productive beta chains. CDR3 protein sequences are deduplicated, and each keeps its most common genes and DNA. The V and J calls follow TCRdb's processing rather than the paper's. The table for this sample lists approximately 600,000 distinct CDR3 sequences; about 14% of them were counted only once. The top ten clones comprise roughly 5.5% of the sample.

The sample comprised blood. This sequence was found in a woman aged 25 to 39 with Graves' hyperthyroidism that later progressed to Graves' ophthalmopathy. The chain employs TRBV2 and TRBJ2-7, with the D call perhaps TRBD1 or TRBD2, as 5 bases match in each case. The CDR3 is CASSLGDGAHDEQYF. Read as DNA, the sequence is TGTGCCAGCAGTCTTGGGGACGGGGCTCACGACGAGCAGTACTTC.